This T cell receptor beta chain came from a study of shared clonotypes between healthy human individuals. Positive CCR7 selection of CD45RO-negative cells yielded the naive CD8 cells, and terminally differentiated effector memory CD45RA+ cells were excluded. The CDR3 extends over 14 amino acids. V lost 5 bases, J lost 8 bases, and 9 bases stayed unmatched. The V gene's germline CDR1 is SGHNT and CDR2 YENEEA. TCRdb keeps only in-frame clones here, not all; method: immunoSEQ multiplex PCR. The sample holds about 1,900,000 clones; about 94% are singletons and the top ten take 1% to 1.5%. Sequencing used naive CD8+ T cells sorted from blood. The clonotype originates from a man aged 18 to 30 in good health. The chain couples TRBV11-3 to TRBJ2-7; 10 nucleotides match TRBD1. CDR3 in amino acids: CASSLGTGESKQYF. CDR3 sequence (DNA): TGTGCCAGCAGCCTCGGGACAGGGGAATCCAAGCAGTACTTC.